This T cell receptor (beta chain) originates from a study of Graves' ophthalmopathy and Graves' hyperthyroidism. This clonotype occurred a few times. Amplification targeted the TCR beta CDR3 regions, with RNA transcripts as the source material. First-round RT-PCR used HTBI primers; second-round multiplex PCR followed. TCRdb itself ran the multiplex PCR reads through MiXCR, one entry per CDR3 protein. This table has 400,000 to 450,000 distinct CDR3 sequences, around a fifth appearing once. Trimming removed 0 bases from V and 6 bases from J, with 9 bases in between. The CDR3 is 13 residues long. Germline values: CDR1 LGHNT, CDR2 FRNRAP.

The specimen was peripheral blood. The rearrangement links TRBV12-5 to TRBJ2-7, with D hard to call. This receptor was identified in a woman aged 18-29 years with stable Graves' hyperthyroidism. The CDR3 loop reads CASGLVIGAEQYF. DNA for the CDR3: TGTGCTAGTGGTTTGGTAATTGGCGCCGAGCAGTACTTC.